This entry is about one T cell receptor (beta chain). What it binds is not known. The sample originates from a study of T cell repertoires in ileal Crohn's disease. As for the study in general: Surgery for a complication: stricturing in approximately 60%, penetrating in roughly 40%. The study, taken as a whole, reports: Clonal expansions were more frequent in active smokers than non-smokers at surgery. Endoscopic recurrence occurred in every patient whose clonality exceeded 26.8%.

The method was immunoSEQ multiplex PCR; TCRdb's version includes in-frame clones alone and lacks a portion of them. The table has some 27,000 clones, 80% seen once. The sequenced sample consisted of ileal tissue. The receptor was isolated from an adult with Crohn's disease.

DNA of the CDR3: TGCGCCAGCAACCAGGGAGGGAACACTGAAGCTTTCTTT. The encoded protein is CASNQGGNTEAFF. The V and J genes are TRBV5-1 and TRBJ1-1; a possible D gene is TRBD1 (5 bases). The CDR3 has 13 amino acids. Germline V gene data show CDR1 as SGHRS and CDR2 as YFSETQ. The ends were cut back, 6 bases at V and 1 base at J, with 10 bases in the middle.